This T cell receptor beta chain was recovered during a study of CD8+ T cells in alopecia areata. Whole-study context: Severity scores in treated patients reflected the percentage of scalp affected. Whole-study results and caveats: Alopecia totalis/universalis scalp especially showed more expanded CD8+ clones than normal scalp.

Sequencing used cDNA as its template, made by extracting RNA and reverse transcribing it. TCRdb's copy holds only in-frame clones and misses some; the assay was immunoSEQ multiplex PCR. This table holds 70,000 or so clones, roughly 28% found once. As to treatment: oral pan-JAK inhibitor, 5-10 mg twice daily. V was trimmed by 5 bases and J by 11 bases, leaving 4 bases between them. CDR1 is GTSNPN, CDR2 SVGIG, per germline (reference sequence). CDR3 size: 8 residues. A few counts support this clone. Its cognate antigen is unknown. This TCR derives from a human donor with alopecia areata. The sample consisted of CD8+ T cells sorted from blood, taken at week 4, from a patient treated with tofacitinib. The V gene is TRBV30, the J gene TRBJ2-1, with no clear D. The CDR3 bases are TGTGCCTGGGAGCAGCAGTTCTTC. This translates into CAWEQQFF.